This T cell receptor beta chain is from a study of T cells after yellow fever vaccination. Regarding the study as a whole: Clonotype sharing between CD4 and CD8 compartments was small. Contaminating bulk clonotypes could be abundant in FACS-sorted repertoires. On re-exposure, the response was weaker but peaked faster, at day 5 versus 15.

The length of the CDR3 is 15 residues. The trim removed 4 bases at V and 1 base at J, leaving 5 bases unmatched. Germline values: CDR1 SGHDT, CDR2 YYEEEE. This clonotype was seen ten or more times. The antigen is unknown. UMIs were added to TCR cDNA along with a universal primer site when it was made by 5'RACE template switching. TCRdb analysed the 5' RACE reads with MiXCR anew, one entry per CDR3 protein. Among some 350,000 distinct CDR3 sequences listed, approximately 4.2% were seen once. This receptor was taken from a man between 18 and 35 years old who received the YFV17D yellow fever vaccine. This chain connects TRBV5-6 to TRBJ2-3; 8 bases map to TRBD2. Sequencing was performed on PBMCs, taken 5 days after the yellow fever booster vaccination. The CDR3 region has the DNA TGTGCCAGCAGCCCGACGACTAGCGGCACAGATACGCAGTATTTT. Its translation: CASSPTTSGTDTQYF. The full variable domain, rest sourced from reference TRBV5-6 and TRBJ2-3, is DAGVTQSPTHLIKTRGQQVTLRCSPKSGHDTVSWYQQALGQGPQFIFQYYEEEERQRGNFPDRFSGHQFPNYSSELNVNALLLGDSALYLCASSPTTSGTDTQYFGPGTRLTVL.